These 22 T cell receptor beta chains share one sample of origin, sequenced in a study of T cells in Graves' hyperthyroidism and ophthalmopathy. The CDR3 regions of TCR beta were amplified from RNA transcripts. Researchers ran a first-round RT-PCR on the TCR CDR3 using the HTBI primer set. Via MiXCR, TCRdb re-called the multiplex PCR reads, giving one row per CDR3 protein. The sample records about 500,000 distinct CDR3 sequences, over 45% being singletons. Sample: peripheral blood or thyroid tissue (not recorded which). The receptors come from an adult woman with Graves' disease, either hyperthyroidism or ophthalmopathy (not recorded which).

The genes are TRBV18 and TRBJ2-7; perhaps TRBD2 as D (5 bases). Trimming took off 2 bases at V and 3 bases at J, with 11 bases between the two ends. The CDR3 is made up of 14 amino acids. Per germline, CDR1 KGHSH and CDR2 LQKENI. DNA of the CDR3: TGTGCCAGCTCACCAATGGCGGGTCTCTACGAGCAGTACTTC. It is translated as CASSPMAGLYEQYF.

This sequence joins TRBV11-2 and TRBJ2-5; TRBD2 agrees at 7 bases. The J segment lost 0 bases and the V segment lost 6 bases, leaving 7 bases of the junction unmatched. This CDR3 is 15 amino acids long. The germline V gene has CDR1 SGHAT and CDR2 FQNNGV. This CDR3 reads CASSPRGDYQETQYF. Written as DNA, the CDR3 is TGTGCCAGCAGTCCTCGGGGGGACTACCAAGAGACCCAGTACTTC.

This chain joins TRBV24-1 and TRBJ1-1, with D tentatively TRBD1 (6 bases). The CDR3 covers 13 residues. Trimming stripped 5 bases from V and 5 bases from J, with 11 bases between. From germline, CDR1 is KGHDR and CDR2 SFDVKD. The CDR3, as DNA: TGTGCCACCAGTGCTAAGGGGGTAACTGAAGCTTTCTTT. Its protein is CATSAKGVTEAFF.

The chain joins TRBV29-1 to TRBJ2-7; TRBD2 might be the D (6 bases). Looked up from germline, CDR1 is SQVTM and CDR2 is ANQGSEA. Trimming shortened V by 1 base and J by 6 bases, and 22 bases separated the two germline ends. The CDR3 is 16 residues long. The chain's CDR3 is CSVEVTRAGRASEQYF. CDR3 nucleotide sequence: TGCAGCGTTGAAGTAACGAGGGCGGGACGCGCTAGCGAGCAGTACTTC.

V gene TRBV29-1 combines with J gene TRBJ1-1; a weak D match, TRBD1 (5 bases). The CDR3 contains 13 residues. Per germline, CDR1 SQVTM and CDR2 ANQGSEA. Trimming stripped 7 bases from V and 1 base from J, with 13 bases between. CDR3 protein: CSGREGGNTEAFF. The CDR3 DNA is TGCAGCGGCAGGGAGGGAGGGAACACTGAAGCTTTCTTT.

The sample holds one count of this clonotype. The V gene is TRBV7-2, the J gene TRBJ1-4, with D possibly being TRBD1 (6 bases). The CDR3 consists of 14 residues. Germline values: CDR1 SGHTA, CDR2 FQGNSA. The V end was cut by 4 bases, the J end by 8 bases, with 14 bases between. The CDR3 loop is CASSSEGGEEKLFF. CDR3 nucleotides: TGTGCCAGCAGCTCAGAGGGGGGCGAGGAAAAACTGTTTTTT. The full variable domain, rest sourced from reference TRBV7-2 and TRBJ1-4, is GAGVSQSPSNKVTEKGKDVELRCDPISGHTALYWYRQSLGQGLEFLIYFQGNSAPDKSGLPSDRFSAERTGGSVSTLTIQRTQQEDSAVYLCASSSEGGEEKLFFGSGTQLSVL.

The chain links TRBV5-5 to TRBJ1-2, with a tentative D call TRBD1 (5 bases). The germline V gene has CDR1 SGHKS and CDR2 YYEKEE (reference sequence). This CDR3 comprises 14 residues. Trimming removed 2 bases at V and 7 bases at J, with 15 bases between. The DNA of the CDR3 is TGTGCCAGCAGCTTAACCCCCCAGGGCCCTGGCTACACCTTC. This sequence encodes CASSLTPQGPGYTF.

A note on this clonotype: A read error may produce the germline difference seen at one junction end. The genes are TRBV2 and TRBJ2-2; D is possibly TRBD1 or TRBD2 (5 bases each). The CDR3 runs to 15 residues. Germline assignment: CDR1 SNHLY and CDR2 FYNNEI. The CDR3 DNA is TGTGCCAGCAGTGTACAGGCAACGAACACCGGGGAGCTGTCTTGG. It is translated as CASSVQATNTGELSW. Full variable domain (rest looked up from reference TRBV2 and TRBJ2-2): EPEVTQTPSHQVTQMGQEVILRCVPISNHLYFYWYRQILGQKVEFLVSFYNNEISEKSEIFDDQFSVERPDGSNFTLKIRSTKLEDSAMYFCASSVQATNTGELSWGEGSRLTVL.

This clonotype was seen a few times. The chain uses TRBV7-9 and TRBJ1-1; D perhaps matches TRBD1 (5 bases). Per the germline V gene, CDR1 is SEHNR and CDR2 is FQNEAQ (reference sequence). The CDR3 covers 13 residues. Trimming took 5 bases from V and 10 from J, leaving 17 bases between them. In DNA, the CDR3 is TGTGCCAGCAGCACGGGCCTCGGGGGGTTAGCTTTCTTT. This gives the protein CASSTGLGGLAFF.

At least ten counts were recorded for this clonotype. The chain uses TRBV15 and TRBJ1-4; D is uncertain. Germline values: CDR1 LNHNV, CDR2 YYDKDF (reference sequence). V gave up 5 bases and J gave up 0 bases, with 16 bases separating them. CDR3 length equals 17 residues. CDR3 DNA: TGTGCCACCAGCGGCAGTTACACCGGTGCAACTAATGAAAAACTGTTTTTT. This translates into CATSGSYTGATNEKLFF.

The V gene is TRBV2, the J gene TRBJ1-5; tentative D call: TRBD1 (5 bases). V was trimmed by 11 bases and J by 5 bases, leaving 16 bases between them. Germline CDR1 and CDR2: SNHLY and FYNNEI. The CDR3 runs to 13 residues. Here the CDR3 DNA reads TGTGCCGGCACACCAAGAGGGGATCAGCCCCAGCATTTT. Its protein is CAGTPRGDQPQHF.

The chain links TRBV19 to TRBJ2-7; D is perhaps TRBD1 (6 bases). The CDR3 runs 14 residues. Between the trimmed V and J ends, which lost 1 base and 2 bases, there was a span of 9 bases. Germline values: CDR1 LNHDA, CDR2 SQIVND (reference sequence). This CDR3 reads CASSIGGGTYEQYF. The CDR3 region has the DNA TGTGCCAGTAGTATAGGAGGGGGAACCTACGAGCAGTACTTC. The entire variable domain, with the rest obtained from reference TRBV19 and TRBJ2-7, is as follows: DGGITQSPKYLFRKEGQNVTLSCEQNLNHDAMYWYRQDPGQGLRLIYYSQIVNDFQKGDIAEGYSVSREKKESFPLTVTSAQKNPTAFYLCASSIGGGTYEQYFGPGTRLTVT.

This chain connects TRBV15 to TRBJ1-6; D remains unclear. The CDR3 is 13 residues long. Between the trimmed V and J ends, which lost 0 bases and 10 bases, there was a span of 7 bases. Germline CDR1 reads LNHNV; CDR2 reads YYDKDF (reference sequence). Here the CDR3 reads CATSRDAGSPLHF. CDR3 nucleotides: TGTGCCACCAGCAGAGACGCAGGCTCACCCCTCCACTTT.

The V and J genes are TRBV5-1 and TRBJ2-2; no clear D. The CDR3 is 15 residues long. CDR1 and CDR2 from the germline V gene are SGHRS and YFSETQ. Trimming left V 2 bases short and J 0 bases short, with 8 bases between. CDR3 sequence reads: CASSFVDANTGELFF. The DNA for the CDR3 is TGCGCCAGCAGCTTTGTCGACGCGAACACCGGGGAGCTGTTTTTT. Combining the CDR3 with reference TRBV5-1 and TRBJ2-2 gives the whole variable domain KAGVTQTPRYLIKTRGQQVTLSCSPISGHRSVSWYQQTPGQGLQFLFEYFSETQRNKGNFPGRFSGRQFSNSRSEMNVSTLELGDSALYLCASSFVDANTGELFFGEGSRLTVL.

The chain joins TRBV6-5 to TRBJ2-7; 9 positions match TRBD1. In germline, CDR1 is MNHEY, CDR2 SVGAGI. Germline trimming cut 6 bases from V and 5 bases from J; bases unmatched to any gene: 11. The CDR3 consists of 15 residues. For the CDR3, the DNA is TGTGCCAGCAGCCGGAACAGGGGGCGGATGGACGAGCAGTACTTC. It encodes CASSRNRGRMDEQYF.

This clonotype was recorded a few times. The chain uses TRBV2 and TRBJ1-5; D is undetermined. The CDR3 length is 15 residues. V shed 2 bases and J shed 0 bases, with 8 bases lying between them. Germline V gene data show CDR1 as SNHLY and CDR2 as FYNNEI. The CDR3 DNA is TGTGCCAGCAGTGAATTGGGATATAGCAATCAGCCCCAGCATTTT. Translated, it gives CASSELGYSNQPQHF.

This clonotype has more than one count but fewer than ten. The rearrangement uses TRBV7-9 and TRBJ2-7; perhaps TRBD2 as D (6 bases). The V gene's germline CDR1 is SEHNR and CDR2 FQNEAQ (reference sequence). V dropped 1 base and J dropped 1 base, with 11 bases sitting between them. The CDR3 is 15 residues long. As DNA, the CDR3 is TGTGCCAGCAGCTTAGTTTCTGGGGGGTCCTACGAGCAGTACTTC. Its translation is CASSLVSGGSYEQYF. Variable domain in full (rest from reference TRBV7-9 and TRBJ2-7): DTGVSQNPRHKITKRGQNVTFRCDPISEHNRLYWYRQTLGQGPEFLTYFQNEAQLEKSRLLSDRFSAERPKGSFSTLEIQRTEQGDSAMYLCASSLVSGGSYEQYFGPGTRLTVT.

This rearrangement joins TRBV7-2 to TRBJ2-2; 11 nucleotides line up with TRBD2. The V segment lost 1 base and the J segment 7 bases; nucleotides outside the gene matches: 11. CDR3 length equals 18 residues. Germline V CDR1 and CDR2: SGHTA, FQGNSA. The CDR3 region is CASSLVLIAGGPHGELFF. The CDR3 DNA reads as TGTGCCAGCAGCTTAGTTTTAATAGCGGGAGGGCCCCACGGGGAGCTGTTTTTT.

As concerns this clonotype: The junction and the germline gene differ at one end; a read error may be behind it. The chain joins TRBV5-1 to TRBJ1-1, with 12 bases that match TRBD1. CDR3 size: 15 residues. CDR1 SGHRS and CDR2 YFSETQ come from the germline V gene. The CDR3 protein is CASSLGTGGGTEAFF. CDR3 DNA: TGTGCCAGCAGCTTGGGGACAGGGGGCGGCACTGAAGCTTTCTTT.

The J gene is TRBJ2-7, the V gene TRBV29-1; TRBD1 agrees at 11 bases. CDR3 length: 15 residues. Germline V gene lookup returns CDR1 SQVTM and CDR2 ANQGSEA. J lost 2 bases, V lost 1 base, and 4 bases had no gene match. CDR3: CSVEAGTGGTYEQYF. CDR3 bases: TGCAGCGTTGAAGCCGGGACAGGGGGTACCTACGAGCAGTACTTC.

This clonotype was detected many times. This chain joins TRBV10-3 and TRBJ1-1; maybe TRBD1 (5 bases). The CDR3 consists of 12 residues. Deletions cut 6 bases from V and 4 bases from J, with 9 bases between. The V gene's germline CDR1 is ENHRY and CDR2 SYGVKD. CDR3 coding DNA: TGTGCCATCAGGGGACGTATCACTGAAGCTTTCTTT. It encodes CAIRGRITEAFF.

This clonotype showed up many times. The J gene is TRBJ1-4, the V gene TRBV19; D gene unclear. The CDR3 has 12 residues. CDR1 and CDR2 (germline): LNHDA, SQIVND (reference sequence). CDR3 bases: TGTGCGACGGATGCAACTAATGAAAAACTGTTTTTT. It translates to CATDATNEKLFF.